The rows below give T cell receptor beta chains drawn from one sample of a study of T-cell memory formation after mild COVID-19. MiXCR, applied by TCRdb to the 5' RACE reads, yields one record per CDR3 protein. The repertoire consists of about 190,000 distinct CDR3 sequences, with under 12% occurring once and the leading ten covering roughly 3.2%. Sample: PBMCs or a T cell subset sorted from them (not recorded which). These receptors originate from a man aged 18 to 30 who had mild COVID-19 (a few samples of this study predate the infection). Cell type and time point are not known. Both conserved end residues are part of each CDR3. Each record gives: V gene, clone size, J gene, D gene, CDR3 DNA, CDR3 protein. The D gene is left open where the match is weak. Rows may omit the clone size; those that give it use once, few, many or a size class.

TRBV5-1	few	TRBJ2-2	.	TGCGCCAGCAGCTTGGACGGCAGGATGATGGGGGAGCTGTTTTTT	CASSLDGRMMGELFF
TRBV5-1	many	TRBJ2-7	.	TGCGCCAGCAGCTTCAGCGATGCTCTCTACGAGCAGTACTTC	CASSFSDALYEQYF
TRBV4-2	few	TRBJ2-5	.	TGTGCCAGCAGCGAAGATGAAAGGGGCCAGACCCAGTACTTC	CASSEDERGQTQYF
TRBV5-5	few	TRBJ1-5	.	TGTGCCAGCAGCTTAGGACTCAGGGAGTATCAGCCCCAGCATTTT	CASSLGLREYQPQHF
TRBV4-2	.	TRBJ2-3	.	TGTGCCAGCAGCCATCCCGGGGGCGACCAGCAGTATTTT	CASSHPGGDQQYF
TRBV19	many	TRBJ1-4	.	TGTGCCAGTAGTTCTCGGGGCGAAAAACTGTTTTTT	CASSSRGEKLFF
TRBV19	few	TRBJ2-1	TRBD2	TGTGCCACCCTCGGTCTAGCGGGGCTAAATGAGCAGTTCTTC	CATLGLAGLNEQFF
TRBV20-1	few	TRBJ2-5	.	TGCAGTGCCGGACCGTTTGGACGGGAGACCCAGTACTTC	CSAGPFGRETQYF
TRBV19	.	TRBJ2-7	TRBD2	TGTGCCAGTAGTATTTACCCTAGCGGGGGCCCGGTTCTCGAGCAGTACTTC	CASSIYPSGGPVLEQYF
TRBV7-9	few	TRBJ1-6	TRBD1	TGTGCCAGCAGCTTAGGGGACAGGAATAATTCACCCCTCCACTTT	CASSLGDRNNSPLHF
TRBV28	few	TRBJ2-1	TRBD1	TGTGCCAGCAGCGAGTCGGACAGGGTGAGCAATGAGCAGTTCTTC	CASSESDRVSNEQFF
TRBV4-2	.	TRBJ2-1	TRBD2	TGTGCCAGCAGCCCTGCCCAGCTAGCGGGGGGTTTAAATGAGCAGTTCTTC	CASSPAQLAGGLNEQFF
TRBV7-9	.	TRBJ2-7	.	TGTGCCAGCAGCTCCTCCCCCCGGGGTACCTACGAGCAGTACTTC	CASSSSPRGTYEQYF
TRBV6-5	.	TRBJ2-3	.	TGTGCCAGCAGTTGGGGGGGCCTAACTAGCACAGATACGCAGTATTTT	CASSWGGLTSTDTQYF
TRBV4-1	few	TRBJ1-4	.	TGCGCCAGCAGCCAAGAAGGGGGGCTCCTTGGGGAAAAACTGTTTTTT	CASSQEGGLLGEKLFF
TRBV5-1	.	TRBJ2-7	.	TGCGCCATGTTCCCCTATTACGAGCAGTACTTC	CAMFPYYEQYF
TRBV5-1	.	TRBJ1-2	.	TGCGCCAGCAGCCCCTCCACCGGGGGTGGCTACACCTTC	CASSPSTGGGYTF
TRBV7-2	.	TRBJ2-6	.	TGTGCCAGCAGCCTAGGGGTTTCTGGGGCCAACGTCCTGACTTTC	CASSLGVSGANVLTF
TRBV10-3	few	TRBJ2-2	TRBD1	TGTGCCATCAGTCTACAGGGGGCTGGAACCGGGGAGCTGTTTTTT	CAISLQGAGTGELFF
TRBV20-1	few	TRBJ2-5	TRBD1	TGCAGTGCTATCAGGACAGGATATTTGGATGGGGGTGAGACCCAGTACTTC	CSAIRTGYLDGGETQYF
TRBV7-2	many	TRBJ1-5	.	TGTGCCAGCAGCCTCCGACAGGCGACGAATCAGCCCCAGCATTTT	CASSLRQATNQPQHF
TRBV7-2	many	TRBJ1-4	.	TGTGCCAGCAAATACGGAGCCACTAATGAAAAACTGTTTTTT	CASKYGATNEKLFF
TRBV24-1	.	TRBJ1-1	.	TGTGCCACCAGTGATCGAACAGGGCTGGCTTTCTTT	CATSDRTGLAFF
TRBV5-1	.	TRBJ2-1	TRBD1	TGCGCCAGCAGCTTGGGGGTTGGGGCAGGGGGCGATGAGCAGTTCTTC	CASSLGVGAGGDEQFF
TRBV20-1	many	TRBJ1-5	.	TGCAGTGCCAGGGACGTCGTCGAGCCCCAGCATTTT	CSARDVVEPQHF
TRBV7-2	few	TRBJ1-3	.	TGTGCCAGCCGGCGCTCTGGAAACACCATATATTTT	CASRRSGNTIYF
TRBV28	.	TRBJ1-6	.	TGTGCCAGCGTAACACCGGGACGGAGAAATTCACCCCTCCACTTT	CASVTPGRRNSPLHF
TRBV28	few	TRBJ1-1	TRBD1	TGTGCCAGCAGTTTAGCCCACAGGGGGGACACTGAAGCTTTCTTT	CASSLAHRGDTEAFF
TRBV5-1	.	TRBJ2-7	TRBD1	TGCGCCAGCAGCTTGGAGGGACAGGGCTACGAGCAGTACTTC	CASSLEGQGYEQYF
TRBV24-1	.	TRBJ2-5	.	TGTGCCACCAGTGATTTCGGGTCCAGCGGGCAAGAGACCCAGTACTTC	CATSDFGSSGQETQYF
TRBV7-6	.	TRBJ1-5	TRBD1	TGTGCCAGCAGCGCCGGAGGGGGCTTCAATCAGCCCCAGCATTTT	CASSAGGGFNQPQHF